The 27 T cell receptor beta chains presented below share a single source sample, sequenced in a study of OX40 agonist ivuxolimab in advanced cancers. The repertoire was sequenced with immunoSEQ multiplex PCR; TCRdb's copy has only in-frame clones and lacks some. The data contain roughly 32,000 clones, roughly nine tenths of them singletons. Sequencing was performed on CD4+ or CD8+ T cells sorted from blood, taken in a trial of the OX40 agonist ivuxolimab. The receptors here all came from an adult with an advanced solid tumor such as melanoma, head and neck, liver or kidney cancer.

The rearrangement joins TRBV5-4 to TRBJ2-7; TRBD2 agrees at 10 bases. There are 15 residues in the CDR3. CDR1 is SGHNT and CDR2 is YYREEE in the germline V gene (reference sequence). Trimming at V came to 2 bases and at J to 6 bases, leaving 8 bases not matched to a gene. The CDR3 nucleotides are TGTGCCAGCAGCTTCAGCGGGGGGGCGATCCGCGAGCAGTACTTC. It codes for CASSFSGGAIREQYF.

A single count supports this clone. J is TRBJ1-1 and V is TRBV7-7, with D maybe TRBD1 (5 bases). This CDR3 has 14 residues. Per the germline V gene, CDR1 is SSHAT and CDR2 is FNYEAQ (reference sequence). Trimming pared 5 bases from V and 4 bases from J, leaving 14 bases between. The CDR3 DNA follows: TGTGCCAGCAGCCCAATCGGGGGGGGCACTGAAGCTTTCTTT. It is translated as CASSPIGGGTEAFF.

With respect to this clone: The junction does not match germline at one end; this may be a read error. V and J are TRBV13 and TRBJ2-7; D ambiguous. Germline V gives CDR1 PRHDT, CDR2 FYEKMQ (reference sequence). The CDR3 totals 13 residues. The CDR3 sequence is CASSLGEIYEQYF. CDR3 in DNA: TGTGCCAGCAGCTTAGGCGAAATCTACGAGCAATACTTC.

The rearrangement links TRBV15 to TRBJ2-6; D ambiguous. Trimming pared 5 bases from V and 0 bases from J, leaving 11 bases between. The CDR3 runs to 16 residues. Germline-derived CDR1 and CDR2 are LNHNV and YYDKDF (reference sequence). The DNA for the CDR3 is TGTGCCACCAGCTCTCCCCGCGGCTCTGGGGCCAACGTCCTGACTTTC. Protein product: CATSSPRGSGANVLTF.

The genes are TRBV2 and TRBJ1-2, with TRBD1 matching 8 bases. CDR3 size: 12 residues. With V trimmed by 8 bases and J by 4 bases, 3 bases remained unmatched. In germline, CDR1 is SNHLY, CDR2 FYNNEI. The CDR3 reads CASEGQGYGYTF. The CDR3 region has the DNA TGTGCCAGCGAAGGACAGGGCTATGGCTACACCTTC. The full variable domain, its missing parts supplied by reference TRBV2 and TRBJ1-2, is EPEVTQTPSHQVTQMGQEVILRCVPISNHLYFYWYRQILGQKVEFLVSFYNNEISEKSEIFDDQFSVERPDGSNFTLKIRSTKLEDSAMYFCASEGQGYGYTFGSGTRLTVV.

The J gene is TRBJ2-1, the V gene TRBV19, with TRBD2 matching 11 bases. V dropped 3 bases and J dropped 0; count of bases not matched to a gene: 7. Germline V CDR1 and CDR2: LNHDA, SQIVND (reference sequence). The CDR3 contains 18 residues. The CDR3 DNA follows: TGTGCCAGTAGTATGGCACTAGCGGGAGACCTCTCCTACAATGAGCAGTTCTTC. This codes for CASSMALAGDLSYNEQFF.

The CDR3 region has the DNA TGTGCCAGCCACGACAGGACTGAAGCTTTCTTT. Translation: CASHDRTEAFF. The chain joins TRBV7-8 to TRBJ1-1, with D maybe TRBD1 (6 bases). The CDR3 spans 11 residues. CDR1 is SGHVS, CDR2 FQNEAQ, per germline. Trimming shortened V by 8 bases and J by 5 bases, and 9 bases separated the two germline ends.

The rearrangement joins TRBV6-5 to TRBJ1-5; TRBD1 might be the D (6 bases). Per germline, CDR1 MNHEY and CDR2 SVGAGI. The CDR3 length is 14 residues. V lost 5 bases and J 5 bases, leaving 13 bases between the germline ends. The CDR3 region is CASSPTGYDQPQHF. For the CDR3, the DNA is TGTGCCAGCAGTCCCACAGGGTACGATCAGCCCCAGCATTTT.

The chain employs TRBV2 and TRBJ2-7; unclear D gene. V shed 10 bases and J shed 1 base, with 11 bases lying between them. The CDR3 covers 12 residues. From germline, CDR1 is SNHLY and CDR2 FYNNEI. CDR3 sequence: CATRTESYEQYF. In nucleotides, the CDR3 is TGTGCCACTAGGACGGAATCCTACGAGCAGTACTTC.

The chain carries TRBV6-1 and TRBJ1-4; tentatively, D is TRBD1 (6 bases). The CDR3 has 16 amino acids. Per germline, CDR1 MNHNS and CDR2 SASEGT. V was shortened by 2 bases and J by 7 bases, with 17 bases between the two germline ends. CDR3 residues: CASSEIGGAIGEKLFF. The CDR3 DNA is TGTGCCAGCAGTGAAATAGGGGGGGCTATAGGTGAAAAACTGTTTTTT.

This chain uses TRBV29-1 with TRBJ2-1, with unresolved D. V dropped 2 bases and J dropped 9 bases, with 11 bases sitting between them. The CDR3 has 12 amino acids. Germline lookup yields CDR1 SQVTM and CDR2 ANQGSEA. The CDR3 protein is CSVELGIIEQFF. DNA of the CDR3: TGCAGCGTTGAATTGGGTATTATTGAGCAGTTCTTC.

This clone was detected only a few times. CDR3: CATSWDRGVASPLHF. The CDR3 DNA follows: TGTGCCACCAGCTGGGACAGGGGTGTTGCCTCACCCCTCCACTTT. The genes are TRBV15 and TRBJ1-6; 10 bases are a match to TRBD1. The V segment lost 5 bases and the J segment 10 bases; nucleotides outside the gene matches: 8. The CDR3 spans 15 residues. Germline assignment: CDR1 LNHNV and CDR2 YYDKDF (reference sequence).

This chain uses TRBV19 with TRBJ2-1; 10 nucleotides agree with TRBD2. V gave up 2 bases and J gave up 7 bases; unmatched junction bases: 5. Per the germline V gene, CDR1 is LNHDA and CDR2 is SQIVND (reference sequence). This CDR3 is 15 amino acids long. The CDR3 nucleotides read TGTGCCAGTAGTATAACGGGACTAGCGTTGAATGAGCAGTTCTTC. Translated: CASSITGLALNEQFF.

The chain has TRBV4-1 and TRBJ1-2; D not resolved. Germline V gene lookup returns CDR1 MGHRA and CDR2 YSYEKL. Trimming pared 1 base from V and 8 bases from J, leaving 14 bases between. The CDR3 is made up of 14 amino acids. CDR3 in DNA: TGCGCCAGCAGCCAAGGGGAGTTCGCGGGAGGCTACACCTTC. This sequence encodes CASSQGEFAGGYTF.

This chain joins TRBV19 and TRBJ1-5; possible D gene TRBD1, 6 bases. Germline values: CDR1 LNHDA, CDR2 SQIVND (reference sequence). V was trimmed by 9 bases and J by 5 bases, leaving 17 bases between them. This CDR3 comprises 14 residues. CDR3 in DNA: TGTGCCAGCGAGAAGCGGGGGCGAGATCAGCCCCAGCATTTT. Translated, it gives CASEKRGRDQPQHF.

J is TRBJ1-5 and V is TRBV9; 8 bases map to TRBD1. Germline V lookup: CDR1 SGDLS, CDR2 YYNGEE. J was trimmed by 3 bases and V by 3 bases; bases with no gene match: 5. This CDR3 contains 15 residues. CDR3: CASSEGGQVNQPQHF. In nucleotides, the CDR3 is TGTGCCAGCAGCGAGGGGGGACAGGTCAATCAGCCCCAGCATTTT.

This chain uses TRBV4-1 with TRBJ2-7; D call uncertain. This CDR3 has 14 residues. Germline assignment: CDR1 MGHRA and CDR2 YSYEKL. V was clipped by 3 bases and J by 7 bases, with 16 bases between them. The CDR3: CASSQPTWPSEQYF. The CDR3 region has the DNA TGCGCCAGCAGCCAGCCGACTTGGCCCTCAGAGCAGTACTTC.

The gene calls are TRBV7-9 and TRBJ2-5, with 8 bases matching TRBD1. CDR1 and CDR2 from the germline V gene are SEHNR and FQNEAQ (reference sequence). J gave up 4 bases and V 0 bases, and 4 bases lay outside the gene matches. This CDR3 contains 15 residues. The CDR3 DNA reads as TGTGCCAGCAGCTTAGCGCCTCAGGGGGCAGAGACCCAGTACTTC. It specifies CASSLAPQGAETQYF.

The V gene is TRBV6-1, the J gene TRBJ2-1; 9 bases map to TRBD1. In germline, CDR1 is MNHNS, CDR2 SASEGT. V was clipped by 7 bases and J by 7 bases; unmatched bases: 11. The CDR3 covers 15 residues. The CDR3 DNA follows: TGTGCCAGCAAAAGGGACAGGGAAGAGGGGAATGAGCAGTTCTTC. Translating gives CASKRDREEGNEQFF.

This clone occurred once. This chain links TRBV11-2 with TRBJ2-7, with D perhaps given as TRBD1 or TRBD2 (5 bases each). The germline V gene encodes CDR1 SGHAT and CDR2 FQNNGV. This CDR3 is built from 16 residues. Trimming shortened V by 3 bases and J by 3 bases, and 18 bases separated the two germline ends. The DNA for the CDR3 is TGTGCCAGCAGCTTGGGCCCGGGGCTAACCATCTACGAGCAGTACTTC. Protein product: CASSLGPGLTIYEQYF.

CDR3 sequence reads: CASSLGWGGEQYF. In DNA, the CDR3 is TGTGCCAGCAGCCTCGGTTGGGGGGGCGAGCAGTACTTC. The chain is built from TRBV4-2 and TRBJ2-5; TRBD2 matches 7 bases. The DNA end favors TRBJ2-7, so the J call may be wrong. Germline-derived CDR1 and CDR2 are LGHNA and YNFKEQ. The CDR3 is made up of 13 amino acids.

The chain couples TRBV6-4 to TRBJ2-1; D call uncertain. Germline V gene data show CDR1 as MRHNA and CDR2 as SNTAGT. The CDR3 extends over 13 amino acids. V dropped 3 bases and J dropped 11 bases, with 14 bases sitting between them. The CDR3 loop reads CASSEGSKLQQFF. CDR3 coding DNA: TGTGCCAGCAGTGAAGGAAGCAAACTACAGCAGTTCTTC.

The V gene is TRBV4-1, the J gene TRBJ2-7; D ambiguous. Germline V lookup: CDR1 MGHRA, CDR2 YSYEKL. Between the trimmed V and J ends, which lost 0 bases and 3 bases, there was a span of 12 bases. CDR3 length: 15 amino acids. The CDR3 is CASSQDSPGNYEQYF. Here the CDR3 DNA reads TGCGCCAGCAGCCAAGATTCTCCAGGAAACTACGAGCAGTACTTC.

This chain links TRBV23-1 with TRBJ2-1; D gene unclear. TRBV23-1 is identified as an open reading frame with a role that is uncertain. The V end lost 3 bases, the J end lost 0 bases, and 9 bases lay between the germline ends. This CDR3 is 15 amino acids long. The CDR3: CASSQGRSSYNEQFF. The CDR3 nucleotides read TGCGCCAGCAGTCAGGGTCGCAGCTCCTACAATGAGCAGTTCTTC.

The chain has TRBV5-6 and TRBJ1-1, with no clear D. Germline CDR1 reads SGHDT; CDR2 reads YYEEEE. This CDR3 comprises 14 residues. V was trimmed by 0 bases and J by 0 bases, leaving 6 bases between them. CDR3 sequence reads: CASSLGRVNTEAFF. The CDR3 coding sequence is TGTGCCAGCAGCTTGGGGCGAGTGAACACTGAAGCTTTCTTT.

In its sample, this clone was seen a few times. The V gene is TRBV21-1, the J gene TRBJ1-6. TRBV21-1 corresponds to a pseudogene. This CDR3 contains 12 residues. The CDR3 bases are TGTGCCAGCAGCAAAGACCATTCACCCCTCCACTTT. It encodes CASSKDHSPLHF.

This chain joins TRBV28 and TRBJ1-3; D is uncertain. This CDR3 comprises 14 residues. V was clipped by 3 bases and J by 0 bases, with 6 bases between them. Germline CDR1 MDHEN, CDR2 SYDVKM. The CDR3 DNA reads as TGTGCCAGCAGTTTTGCGGTCTCTGGAAACACCATATATTTT. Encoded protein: CASSFAVSGNTIYF.